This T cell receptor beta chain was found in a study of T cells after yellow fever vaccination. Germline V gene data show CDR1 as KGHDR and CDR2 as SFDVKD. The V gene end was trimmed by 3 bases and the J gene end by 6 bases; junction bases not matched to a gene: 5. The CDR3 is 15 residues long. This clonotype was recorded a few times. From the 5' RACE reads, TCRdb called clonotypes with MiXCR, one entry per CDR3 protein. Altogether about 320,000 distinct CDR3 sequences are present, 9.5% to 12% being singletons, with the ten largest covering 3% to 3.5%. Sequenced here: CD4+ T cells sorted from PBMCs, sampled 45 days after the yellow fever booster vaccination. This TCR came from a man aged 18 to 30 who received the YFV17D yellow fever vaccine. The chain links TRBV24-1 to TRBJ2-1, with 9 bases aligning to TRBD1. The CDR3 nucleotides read TGTGCCACCAGTGATACGGACAGGGGCGGCAATGAGCAGTTCTTC. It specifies CATSDTDRGGNEQFF.